The text below deals with one T cell receptor (beta chain). These data come from a study of blood T cell repertoires in COVID-19. Study-level information: COVID-19 samples collected from the United States, Italy and Spain covered acute and convalescent phases. T cells, B-cell-depleted T cells, or PBMCs provided the cDNA or gDNA that served as material.

This CDR3 region has 15 residues. The germline CDR1 and CDR2 sequences are SNHLY and FYNNEI. V was cut by 6 bases and J by 5 bases, with 16 bases left in between. Study processing details: Researchers report that nucleated cell counts were estimated from reference gene primer amplification. Clones were sequenced by immunoSEQ multiplex PCR, and TCRdb holds only the in-frame ones, with some missing. The D gene and trimming were derived from the DNA, and the V and J assignments and clone size from that table. The sample records about 80,000 clones, approximately 88% being singletons. The chain links TRBV2 to TRBJ1-4; a possible D gene is TRBD1 (5 bases). The sequenced material came from peripheral blood. The sequence came from a woman older than 75 with active or convalescent COVID-19. CDR3 DNA: TGTGCCAGCAGCCCGGCCCGGGGGGAGAATGAAAAACTGTTTTTT. Amino acids: CASSPARGENEKLFF.